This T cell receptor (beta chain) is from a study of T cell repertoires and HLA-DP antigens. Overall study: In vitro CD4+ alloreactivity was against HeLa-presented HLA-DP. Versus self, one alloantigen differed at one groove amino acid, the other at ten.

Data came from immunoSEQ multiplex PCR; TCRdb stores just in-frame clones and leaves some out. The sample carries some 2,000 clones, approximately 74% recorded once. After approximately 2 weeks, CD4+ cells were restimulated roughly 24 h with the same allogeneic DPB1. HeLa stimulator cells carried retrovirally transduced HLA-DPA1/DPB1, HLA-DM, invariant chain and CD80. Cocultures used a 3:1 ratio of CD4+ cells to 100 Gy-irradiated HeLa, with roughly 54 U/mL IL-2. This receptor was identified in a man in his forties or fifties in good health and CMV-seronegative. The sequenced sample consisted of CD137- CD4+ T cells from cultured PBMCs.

This CDR3 is CASSQDRGRSYNSPLHF. In DNA form, the CDR3 reads TGCGCCAGCAGCCAAGACAGGGGGCGATCATATAATTCACCCCTCCACTTT. J is TRBJ1-6 and V is TRBV4-1; 8 nucleotides match TRBD1. CDR1 MGHRA and CDR2 YSYEKL come from the germline V gene. The CDR3 totals 17 residues. J lost 4 bases, V lost 0 bases, and 5 bases had no gene match.